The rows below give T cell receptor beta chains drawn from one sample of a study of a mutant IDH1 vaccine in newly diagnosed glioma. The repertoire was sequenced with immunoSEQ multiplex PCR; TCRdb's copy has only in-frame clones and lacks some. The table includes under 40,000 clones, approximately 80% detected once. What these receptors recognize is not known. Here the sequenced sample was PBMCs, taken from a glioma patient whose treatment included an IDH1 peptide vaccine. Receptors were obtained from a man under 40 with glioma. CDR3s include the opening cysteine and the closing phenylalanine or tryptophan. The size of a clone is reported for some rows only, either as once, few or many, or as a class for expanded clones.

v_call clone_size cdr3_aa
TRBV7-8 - CASSTPRTGGYQETQYF
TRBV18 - CASSRNTGGAALYEQYF
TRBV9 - CASSAQGLMNTEAFF
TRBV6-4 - CASSAFGQYEAFF
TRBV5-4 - CASRAGGEQYF
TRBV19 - CASSALGEGRDTQYF
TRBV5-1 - CASHHQPLEAGGPYEQYF
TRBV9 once CASSVASGSIYEQYF
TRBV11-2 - CASSPRVPRRELFF
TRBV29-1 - CSVRGQEREKLFF
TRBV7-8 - CASSLRIYEQYF
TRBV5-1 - CASSSGGRDNEQFF
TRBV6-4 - CASSFIYQETQYF
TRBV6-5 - CASSTGIGYTF
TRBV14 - CASSRQDTGELFF
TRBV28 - CASLLGGSNQPQHF
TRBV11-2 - CASSFFRAREQYF
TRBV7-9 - CASSSRGPETQYF